This passage covers 26 T cell receptor beta chains from one sample sequenced in a study of OX40 agonist ivuxolimab in advanced cancers. Here immunoSEQ multiplex PCR was the method, and the copy in TCRdb shows in-frame clones only, minus some. The sample has 30,000 to 35,000 clones, about four fifths seen once. Sequenced material: CD4+ or CD8+ T cells sorted from blood, taken in a trial of the OX40 agonist ivuxolimab. These receptors all come from an adult with an advanced solid tumor such as melanoma, head and neck, liver or kidney cancer.

This chain joins TRBV6-5 and TRBJ2-7; D is perhaps TRBD2 (5 bases). This CDR3 contains 15 residues. The germline V gene encodes CDR1 MNHEY and CDR2 SVGAGI. The V and J ends lost 5 bases and 0 bases respectively, with 14 bases between them. CDR3 in amino acids: CASSLLGRSSYEQYF. CDR3 coding DNA: TGTGCCAGCAGTCTGCTGGGGAGAAGCTCCTACGAGCAGTACTTC.

This rearrangement joins TRBV29-1 to TRBJ2-2; D is possibly TRBD1 (5 bases). The germline V gene has CDR1 SQVTM and CDR2 ANQGSEA. This CDR3 spans 13 amino acids. V was clipped by 5 bases and J by 4 bases, with 11 bases between them. The CDR3 region has the DNA TGCAGCGTTTGGACACCCGCCACCGGGGAGCTGTTTTTT. Residues: CSVWTPATGELFF.

This chain links TRBV6-5 with TRBJ1-2; TRBD1 might be the D (6 bases). Germline values: CDR1 MNHEY, CDR2 SVGAGI. Trimming shortened V by 6 bases and J by 5 bases, and 13 bases separated the two germline ends. This CDR3 region has 13 residues. The CDR3 bases are TGTGCCAGCAGGCGCCGGACAGATTATGGCTACACCTTC. It is translated as CASRRRTDYGYTF.

This clone was recorded a few times. The CDR3 region has the DNA TGTGCCAGCAGCTTACGACAGGGACGGGAAGCTTTCTTT. Its protein product is CASSLRQGREAFF. The V call is TRBV4-2, the J call TRBJ1-1; 7 bases agree with TRBD1. Germline V gene sequence: CDR1 LGHNA, CDR2 YNFKEQ. The CDR3 loop spans 13 amino acids. The V and J ends lost 5 bases and 8 bases, in that order; junction bases with no gene match: 8.

The rearrangement joins TRBV7-2 to TRBJ1-5; D gene uncertain. The CDR3 runs 15 residues. V was shortened by 1 base and J by 4 bases, with 11 bases between the two germline ends. The germline CDR1 and CDR2 sequences are SGHTA and FQGNSA. CDR3 amino acids: CASSLDPALNQPQHF. In nucleotides, the CDR3 is TGTGCCAGCAGCTTAGACCCGGCCCTAAATCAGCCCCAGCATTTT.

The chain combines TRBV5-4 with TRBJ2-3; D uncertain. With 0 bases removed from V and 0 bases from J, the gap between germline ends came to 11 bases. This CDR3 is 16 amino acids long. Germline V gives CDR1 SGHNT, CDR2 YYREEE (reference sequence). The CDR3 region has the DNA TGTGCCAGCAGCTTGGACCCACAACCTAGCACAGATACGCAGTATTTT. Amino acids: CASSLDPQPSTDTQYF.

The rearrangement uses TRBV19 and TRBJ2-3, with 9 bases lining up with TRBD2. CDR1 and CDR2 from the germline V gene are LNHDA and SQIVND (reference sequence). J lost 0 bases, V lost 3 bases, and 16 bases had no gene match. The CDR3 runs to 20 residues. The DNA for the CDR3 is TGTGCCAGTAGTATCGGAAAGCGGGGGGACCTCATATATAGCACAGATACGCAGTATTTT. This encodes CASSIGKRGDLIYSTDTQYF.

The chain combines TRBV11-1 with TRBJ2-5, with 10 bases aligning to TRBD1. Per the germline V gene, CDR1 is SGHAT and CDR2 is FQDESV (reference sequence). Trimming removed 4 bases from V and 4 bases from J; junction bases left unmatched: 9. There are 16 residues in the CDR3. The CDR3 sequence is CASSSLTGQGGETQYF. In DNA form, the CDR3 reads TGTGCCAGCAGCTCCCTAACCGGACAGGGGGGAGAGACCCAGTACTTC.

Only one count was recorded for this clone. The chain is built from TRBV9 and TRBJ2-3, with D perhaps matching TRBD2 (6 bases). CDR1 is SGDLS and CDR2 is YYNGEE in the germline V gene. This CDR3 spans 15 amino acids. The V gene lost 4 bases and the J gene lost 0 bases, with 12 bases spanning the gap. DNA of the CDR3: TGTGCCAGCAGCAAGGGCGGAGGGAGCACAGATACGCAGTATTTT. Its protein is CASSKGGGSTDTQYF.

This chain connects TRBV5-5 to TRBJ2-3; TRBD1 or TRBD2 may be the D gene (5 bases each). V gave up 0 bases and J gave up 3 bases, with 14 bases separating them. Per germline, CDR1 SGHKS and CDR2 YYEKEE (reference sequence). The CDR3 runs to 16 residues. CDR3 residues: CASSLGSSGSTDTQYF. The CDR3, as DNA: TGTGCCAGCAGCTTGGGATCATCAGGGAGTACAGATACGCAGTATTTT.

The J gene is TRBJ1-2, the V gene TRBV11-2, with a weak D call TRBD1 (5 bases). The CDR3 has 15 residues. The germline V gene encodes CDR1 SGHAT and CDR2 FQNNGV. V lost 1 base to trimming and J lost 1 base, with 10 bases between them. The chain's CDR3 is CASSLGGRDNYGYTF. DNA of the CDR3: TGTGCCAGCAGCTTAGGGGGCAGGGATAACTATGGCTACACCTTC.

The J gene is TRBJ1-2, the V gene TRBV6-6; D is unresolved. V gave up 4 bases and J gave up 5 bases, with 5 bases separating them. The germline V gene encodes CDR1 MNHNY and CDR2 SVGAGI (reference sequence). This CDR3 comprises 11 residues. CDR3 DNA sequence: TGTGCCAGCAGTTCAGAGTATGGCTACACCTTC. Protein sequence: CASSSEYGYTF.

Here the CDR3 DNA reads TGTGCCAGCAGTATAAGGGACGGAGGCTACACCTTC. It translates to CASSIRDGGYTF. The J gene is TRBJ1-2, the V gene TRBV2; D may be TRBD1 (5 bases). Per the germline V gene, CDR1 is SNHLY and CDR2 is FYNNEI. The CDR3 spans 12 residues. Trimming took off 5 bases at V and 8 bases at J, with 12 bases between the two ends.

V and J are TRBV5-3 and TRBJ1-1; no clear D gene. TRBV5-3 counts as an open reading frame of uncertain function. The length of the CDR3 is 12 residues. The CDR3: CGRNRVSAEAFF. In DNA, the CDR3 is TGTGGTCGAAACCGAGTGTCCGCTGAAGCTTTCTTT.

The chain has TRBV20-1 and TRBJ2-1; D gene ambiguous. The CDR3 contains 11 residues. Trimming removed 6 bases at V and 9 bases at J, with 12 bases between. CDR1 DFQATT and CDR2 SNEGSKA come from the germline V gene (reference sequence). CDR3 bases: TGCAGTGCGGTAGCATATCGTGAGCAGTTCTTC. The encoded protein is CSAVAYREQFF.

This clone was detected only a few times. At the DNA level, this CDR3 is encoded by other sequences in the same sample as well. The chain is built from TRBV20-1 and TRBJ1-2; no clear D. The germline V gene has CDR1 DFQATT and CDR2 SNEGSKA (reference sequence). V was clipped by 5 bases and J by 4 bases, with 5 bases between them. The CDR3 runs to 10 residues. In DNA, the CDR3 is TGCAGTGCTCGCCCCTATGGCTACACCTTC. It specifies CSARPYGYTF.

By its share, this clone is medium-sized (0.01 to 0.1%). The chain couples TRBV7-2 to TRBJ2-5; D possibly corresponds to TRBD1 (5 bases). In germline, CDR1 is SGHTA, CDR2 FQGNSA. Trimming pared 5 bases from V and 2 bases from J, leaving 12 bases between. CDR3 length equals 14 residues. The DNA for the CDR3 is TGTGCCAGCAGCCGACAGCTCTTTCAAGAGACCCAGTACTTC. Its protein is CASSRQLFQETQYF.

Notes on this clone: This CDR3 is also generated by other DNA sequences in the sample. The gene calls are TRBV11-2 and TRBJ2-3; D unclear. The CDR3 runs 14 residues. Germline V CDR1 and CDR2: SGHAT, FQNNGV. Trimming removed 5 bases from V and 2 bases from J, with 11 bases in between. CDR3 sequence reads: CASSANPSTDTQYF. CDR3 nucleotides: TGTGCCAGCAGCGCAAACCCATCCACAGATACGCAGTATTTT. The entire variable domain, with the rest obtained from reference TRBV11-2 and TRBJ2-3, is as follows: EAGVAQSPRYKIIEKRQSVAFWCNPISGHATLYWYQQILGQGPKLLIQFQNNGVVDDSQLPKDRFSAERLKGVDSTLKIQPAKLEDSAVYLCASSANPSTDTQYFGPGTRLTVL.

V is TRBV19 and J is TRBJ1-2, with 12 bases that match TRBD1. V trimming: 9 bases; J trimming: 1 base; junction bases outside the gene matches: 9. The CDR3 runs to 16 residues. Germline CDR1 reads LNHDA; CDR2 reads SQIVND (reference sequence). The CDR3, as DNA: TGTGCCAGCGATCCGGGACAGGGGGCGCGTAACTATGGCTACACCTTC. This codes for CASDPGQGARNYGYTF.

The CDR3 DNA sequence: TGTGCCAGCTCACCACATGTGGAATCACCCGGCACCTTC. Translating gives CASSPHVESPGTF. This chain joins TRBV18 and TRBJ1-2; D gene ambiguous. Trimming left V 1 base short and J 13 bases short, with 16 bases between. Per germline, CDR1 KGHSH and CDR2 LQKENI. The CDR3 spans 13 residues.

V is TRBV10-3 and J is TRBJ1-1; 12 bases align to TRBD1. V shed 3 bases and J 5 bases; nucleotides not matched to a gene: 10. The length of the CDR3 is 17 residues. Germline V gene sequence: CDR1 ENHRY, CDR2 SYGVKD. CDR3 sequence: CAISDGTGGLFGTEAFF. DNA for the CDR3: TGTGCCATCAGTGATGGGACAGGGGGCTTGTTTGGGACTGAAGCTTTCTTT.

This chain links TRBV6-5 with TRBJ1-2, with unresolved D. CDR3 length: 12 residues. Germline CDR1 reads MNHEY; CDR2 reads SVGAGI. The V end was cut by 8 bases, the J end by 1 base, with 8 bases between. For the CDR3, the DNA is TGTGCCAGCCGAGAGGGTAACTATGGCTACACCTTC. Residues: CASREGNYGYTF.

J is TRBJ2-5 and V is TRBV7-2, with D possibly TRBD1 on 6 matching bases. CDR1 is SGHTA, CDR2 FQGNSA, per germline. Trimming stripped 5 bases from V and 5 bases from J, with 24 bases between. This CDR3 spans 17 amino acids. DNA of the CDR3: TGTGCCAGCAGCCTCAGTGGTTCGGTTGCAGGGGCGGAGACCCAGTACTTC. Protein product: CASSLSGSVAGAETQYF.

The rearrangement links TRBV19 to TRBJ1-5; D is unclear. The CDR3 sequence is 16 residues long. Germline V gene sequence: CDR1 LNHDA, CDR2 SQIVND (reference sequence). The germline V and J ends were trimmed by 3 bases and 0 bases, with 12 bases remaining between them. CDR3 nucleotides: TGTGCCAGTAGTATTTTCGGCAGCAATAGCAATCAGCCCCAGCATTTT. It translates to CASSIFGSNSNQPQHF.

The chain carries TRBV5-1 and TRBJ1-2, with a tentative D call TRBD1 (6 bases). V was shortened by 3 bases and J by 2 bases, with 11 bases between the two germline ends. Germline V gene sequence: CDR1 SGHRS, CDR2 YFSETQ. The CDR3 is made up of 14 amino acids. The CDR3 sequence is CASSSITGNYGYTF. The CDR3, as DNA: TGCGCCAGCAGCTCGATTACAGGGAACTATGGCTACACCTTC.

The V call is TRBV7-2, the J call TRBJ2-1; a weak D match, TRBD1 (7 bases). Germline V gives CDR1 SGHTA, CDR2 FQGNSA. The CDR3 extends over 12 amino acids. The DNA of the CDR3 is TGTGCGGGGGGACAGTCTTACAATGAGCAGTTCTTC. Amino acid sequence: CAGGQSYNEQFF.